One sample yielded the 2 T cell receptor beta chains listed below, sequenced in a study of identical twins. Using its own MiXCR run on the 5' RACE reads, TCRdb lists one record per CDR3 protein. Seen here are 15,000 to 20,000 distinct CDR3 sequences, less than 70% observed once, and the top ten hold 5.5% to 7%. The sequencing sample was made of memory (CD45RO+) T cells sorted from blood. The receptor set was obtained from a woman aged 18-29 years in good health. This table probably holds off-target reads from a library built for another chain.

The table lists this clonotype with a count of one. V usage is TRBV20-1 and J usage is TRBJ2-3; 13 bases fit TRBD2. Germline V CDR1 and CDR2: DFQATT, SNEGSKA (reference sequence). V was clipped by 6 bases and J by 3 bases; unmatched bases: 3. This CDR3 spans 14 amino acids. The CDR3 spells CSARTSGRTDTQYF. The DNA of the CDR3 is TGCAGTGCGAGGACTAGCGGGAGAACAGATACGCAGTATTTT.

This clonotype appeared a few times. The V and J genes are TRBV20-1 and TRBJ2-1; TRBD2 aligns across 14 bases. V shed 1 base and J 12 bases; nucleotides not matched to a gene: 5. Germline CDR1 DFQATT, CDR2 SNEGSKA (reference sequence). The CDR3 consists of 14 residues. The CDR3 coding sequence is TGCAGTGCTAGAGCGGGACTAGCGGGAGAAATGCAGTTCTTC. Its translation is CSARAGLAGEMQFF.